This T cell receptor beta chain was sequenced in a study of blood T cell repertoires in COVID-19. As for the study in general: Acute-phase and convalescent COVID-19 samples originated in the United States, Italy and Spain. Sources were T cells, B-cell-depleted T cells, or PBMCs; the material itself was cDNA or gDNA.

Only one count was recorded for this clone. A read error may account for a junction end that differs from germline. The CDR3 is 15 amino acids. Germline V gene lookup returns CDR1 MGHRA and CDR2 YSYEKL. The assay was immunoSEQ multiplex PCR, and TCRdb's table has in-frame clones only and misses some. The table shows over 200,000 clones, with over 80% occurring only once. Clinical history as reported by participants underpinned cohort assignment. It was within 2 weeks before study entry that exposed participants met a COVID-19 case. The clonotype was recovered from a woman in her twenties or thirties who had been exposed to COVID-19. V usage is TRBV4-1 and J usage is TRBJ2-1; 12 positions match TRBD1. The source material was PBMCs or T cells enriched from blood (not recorded which). CDR3 residues: CASSYRDRGHDERFF. CDR3 DNA sequence: TGCGCCAGCAGTTACCGGGACAGGGGGCACGATGAGCGGTTCTTC.